These 24 T cell receptor beta chains originate from one sample sequenced in a study of identical twins. TCRdb reprocessed the 5' RACE reads with MiXCR, giving one entry per CDR3 protein. This table holds some 900,000 distinct CDR3 sequences, roughly 12% found once. The same sample was also studied in work on yellow fever vaccine responses in identical twins.

Sequenced material: PBMCs. All receptors come from a woman under 30 in good health.

The chain carries TRBV12-3 or TRBV12-4 and TRBJ2-1; 11 bases align to TRBD2. V trimming: 6 bases; J trimming: 6 bases; junction bases outside the gene matches: 7. The CDR3 spans 15 residues. CDR3 sequence (DNA): TGTGCCAGCAGACTAACTAGCGGGGGCATCAATGAGCAGTTCTTC. Translation gives CASRLTSGGINEQFF.

Note on this clonotype: The junction shows a germline mismatch at one end, possibly a read error. The rearrangement joins TRBV6-5 to TRBJ1-2; D not certain. The CDR3 contains 12 residues. Germline V gene sequence: CDR1 MNHEY, CDR2 SVGAGI. CDR3 nucleotides: TGTGCCAGCAGCAACGGGTACTACGGCTACACCTTC. Translation: CASSNGYYGYTF.

This clonotype came up a few times. The J gene is TRBJ2-2, the V gene TRBV5-1; TRBD1 matches 9 bases. Germline lookup yields CDR1 SGHRS and CDR2 YFSETQ. The CDR3 length is 17 residues. V trimming: 2 bases; J trimming: 0 bases; junction bases outside the gene matches: 5. In DNA form, the CDR3 reads TGCGCCAGCAGCTTCCCGGGACAGGGAACGAACACCGGGGAGCTGTTTTTT. It codes for CASSFPGQGTNTGELFF.

Comment on this clonotype: The conserved phenylalanine or tryptophan is not found at the CDR3 terminus, so this likely reflects a read error. V is TRBV4-1 and J is TRBJ2-3, with 7 bases matching TRBD1. V lost 5 bases to trimming and J lost 4 bases; unmatched junction nucleotides: 9. Germline assignment: CDR1 MGHRA and CDR2 YSYEKL. The CDR3 loop spans 15 amino acids. CDR3 protein: CASSVYRGRSDTQYL. The CDR3 DNA follows: TGCGCCAGCAGCGTATACAGGGGAAGATCAGATACGCAGTATCTT.

The chain combines TRBV5-1 with TRBJ1-6; 9 bases are a match to TRBD1. V gave up 0 bases and J gave up 6 bases; unmatched junction bases: 1. CDR1 is SGHRS, CDR2 YFSETQ, per germline. The CDR3 length is 15 residues. The CDR3 region is CASSLEGQGNSPLHF. CDR3 coding DNA: TGCGCCAGCAGCTTGGAGGGACAGGGTAATTCACCCCTCCACTTT.

V gene TRBV7-8 combines with J gene TRBJ2-1; D not certain. Trimming took off 5 bases at V and 15 bases at J, with 23 bases between the two ends. The CDR3 totals 14 residues. Germline V gene lookup returns CDR1 SGHVS and CDR2 FQNEAQ. CDR3 DNA: TGTGCCAGCAGCCCCGTCCTTCTGGCGGCACGCCTGTTCTTC. Its protein is CASSPVLLAARLFF.

As regards this clonotype: The junction shows a germline mismatch at one end, possibly a read error. This chain uses TRBV2 with TRBJ2-7; 9 bases align to TRBD2. The CDR3 is made up of 15 amino acids. In germline, CDR1 is SNHLY, CDR2 FYNNEI. The CDR3 is CASSELGGRAYEQYF. CDR3 nucleotides: TGTGCCAGCAGTGAATTAGGCGGGAGGGCCTATGAGCAGTACTTC.

This chain joins TRBV24-1 and TRBJ2-5; a possible D gene is TRBD1 (6 bases). V was shortened by 8 bases and J by 3 bases, with 18 bases between the two germline ends. In germline, CDR1 is KGHDR, CDR2 SFDVKD. The CDR3 totals 15 residues. The chain's CDR3 is CATIGQQGGKETQYF. CDR3 bases: TGTGCCACCATCGGACAGCAGGGTGGTAAAGAGACCCAGTACTTC.

V gene TRBV5-1 combines with J gene TRBJ1-1; D not certain. Germline V gene data show CDR1 as SGHRS and CDR2 as YFSETQ. CDR3 length equals 14 residues. V lost 5 bases and J lost 1, with 12 bases in between. CDR3 nucleotide sequence: TGCGCCAGCAGGCAAAGAGACGGGAACACTGAAGCTTTCTTT. This translates into CASRQRDGNTEAFF.

CDR3 coding DNA: TGCAGTGCTAGAGATGGGACTAGCGGTCGCTCCTACAATGAGCAGTTCTTC. It translates to CSARDGTSGRSYNEQFF. The chain has TRBV20-1 and TRBJ2-1, with 11 bases lining up with TRBD2. The CDR3 length is 17 residues. The junction had 4 bases not matched to a gene; V was cut back by 0 bases and J by 0 bases. In germline, CDR1 is DFQATT, CDR2 SNEGSKA (reference sequence).

This clonotype was seen a handful of times. V and J are TRBV20-1 and TRBJ1-1, with D possibly matching TRBD1 (5 bases). The CDR3 loop spans 14 amino acids. Looked up from germline, CDR1 is DFQATT and CDR2 is SNEGSKA (reference sequence). V lost 3 bases and J lost 4, with 15 bases in between. The CDR3 nucleotides are TGCAGTGCTAGTGGGGCCTCGGGTGCCACTGAAGCTTTCTTT. Amino acid sequence: CSASGASGATEAFF.

This clonotype has more than one count but fewer than ten. The junction and the germline gene differ at one end; a read error may be behind it. The CDR3, as DNA: TGCTTAGCGGGGGCTACCTTTATCTACAATGAGCAGTTCTTC. Amino acids: CLAGATFIYNEQFF. The rearrangement links TRBV2 to TRBJ2-1; 9 nucleotides match TRBD2. Germline assignment: CDR1 SNHLY and CDR2 FYNNEI. The CDR3 sequence is 14 residues long.

This clonotype was recorded a few times. The V and J genes are TRBV28 and TRBJ2-7; 8 positions match TRBD1. V lost 4 bases, J lost 1 base, and 9 bases stayed unmatched. CDR1 and CDR2 from the germline V gene are MDHEN and SYDVKM. The CDR3 spans 16 residues. The CDR3 sequence: CASSYSGGQESYEQYF. CDR3 in DNA: TGTGCCAGCAGTTATTCCGGGGGACAGGAGTCCTACGAGCAGTACTTC.

V usage is TRBV5-1 and J usage is TRBJ2-4, with TRBD1 matching over 7 bases. Trimming took 4 bases from V and 1 from J; bases not matched to a gene: 5. Germline CDR1 and CDR2: SGHRS and YFSETQ. The CDR3 totals 15 residues. The CDR3, as DNA: TGCGCCAGCAGCGCCGGACAGGACGCCAAAAACATTCAGTACTTC. Translated, it gives CASSAGQDAKNIQYF.

The chain is built from TRBV20-1 and TRBJ2-5, with 7 positions matching TRBD2. V lost 4 bases to trimming and J lost 2 bases; unmatched junction nucleotides: 4. CDR1 and CDR2 (germline): DFQATT, SNEGSKA (reference sequence). This CDR3 spans 13 amino acids. DNA for the CDR3: TGCAGTGCTATTACTAGCGAACAAGAGACCCAGTACTTC. Translation: CSAITSEQETQYF.

This clonotype was detected a few times. The chain combines TRBV6-6 with TRBJ2-5, with D hard to call. Per the germline V gene, CDR1 is MNHNY and CDR2 is SVGAGI (reference sequence). Deletions cut 4 bases from V and 5 bases from J, with 8 bases between. The CDR3 loop spans 12 amino acids. CDR3 protein: CASSSAYETQYF. CDR3 coding DNA: TGTGCCAGCAGTTCCGCCTATGAGACCCAGTACTTC.

This clonotype was recorded at least ten times. The gene calls are TRBV5-1 and TRBJ1-1; TRBD1 matches at 7 bases. The junction had 3 bases not matched to a gene; V was cut back by 0 bases and J by 1 base. Germline V gene data show CDR1 as SGHRS and CDR2 as YFSETQ. This CDR3 is 15 amino acids long. The CDR3 protein is CASSLGGTANTEAFF. CDR3 coding DNA: TGCGCCAGCAGCTTGGGAGGGACAGCGAACACTGAAGCTTTCTTT. Full variable domain (missing parts from reference TRBV5-1 and TRBJ1-1): KAGVTQTPRYLIKTRGQQVTLSCSPISGHRSVSWYQQTPGQGLQFLFEYFSETQRNKGNFPGRFSGRQFSNSRSEMNVSTLELGDSALYLCASSLGGTANTEAFFGQGTRLTVV.

The rearrangement joins TRBV5-5 to TRBJ1-6, with D perhaps matching TRBD1 (6 bases). Germline V gene data show CDR1 as SGHKS and CDR2 as YYEKEE (reference sequence). V lost 4 bases and J lost 16, with 18 bases in between. The CDR3 contains 13 residues. As DNA, the CDR3 is TGTGCCAGCAGCCCCGCGCCCACAGGGTCTCTCCACTTT. Translation gives CASSPAPTGSLHF.

The chain couples TRBV5-1 to TRBJ1-2; D gene ambiguous. The germline CDR1 and CDR2 sequences are SGHRS and YFSETQ. This CDR3 contains 14 residues. V was cut by 1 base and J by 8 bases, with 15 bases left in between. The CDR3, as DNA: TGCGCCAGCAGCTTGAGACACCCGGAGGGAGGCTACACCTTC. Translated, it gives CASSLRHPEGGYTF.

The V and J genes are TRBV24-1 and TRBJ2-1, with 8 bases fitting TRBD2. Germline assignment: CDR1 KGHDR and CDR2 SFDVKD. V trimming: 9 bases; J trimming: 0 bases; junction bases outside the gene matches: 6. The CDR3 is made up of 15 amino acids. The CDR3 reads CATGLSGSSYNEQFF. The DNA for the CDR3 is TGTGCCACCGGTCTGAGCGGGAGCTCCTACAATGAGCAGTTCTTC.

This chain links TRBV20-1 with TRBJ2-3; 7 bases align to TRBD2. CDR3 length: 11 residues. Germline CDR1 is DFQATT and CDR2 is SNEGSKA (reference sequence). The junction had 7 bases not matched to a gene; V was cut back by 4 bases and J by 12 bases. As DNA, the CDR3 is TGCAGTGCTAATACCGGGACTAATCAGTATTTT. Its protein product is CSANTGTNQYF.

J is TRBJ2-7 and V is TRBV7-9, with D possibly being TRBD1 (5 bases). Germline-derived CDR1 and CDR2 are SEHNR and FQNEAQ (reference sequence). The germline V and J ends were trimmed by 5 bases and 7 bases, with 18 bases remaining between them. This CDR3 has 14 residues. As DNA, the CDR3 is TGTGCCAGCAGCAATACAGGACCCGTTATGGAGCAGTACTTC. This encodes CASSNTGPVMEQYF.

This clonotype was seen only a few times. The chain employs TRBV3-1 and TRBJ1-1; D gene unclear. The CDR3 runs to 15 residues. CDR1 and CDR2 from the germline V gene are LGHDT and YNNKEL (reference sequence). Trimming left V 0 bases short and J 2 bases short, with 10 bases between. CDR3 loop: CASSQEGHLNTEAFF. The CDR3 region has the DNA TGTGCCAGCAGCCAAGAGGGCCACCTTAACACTGAAGCTTTCTTT.

This chain uses TRBV5-1 with TRBJ2-3; TRBD2 aligns across 7 bases. The CDR3 is 14 amino acids. Per the germline V gene, CDR1 is SGHRS and CDR2 is YFSETQ. V shed 7 bases and J 6 bases; nucleotides not matched to a gene: 11. CDR3 coding DNA: TGCGCCAGCGGCCTGCTAATCGGGAGGGATACGCAGTATTTT. Amino acid sequence: CASGLLIGRDTQYF.